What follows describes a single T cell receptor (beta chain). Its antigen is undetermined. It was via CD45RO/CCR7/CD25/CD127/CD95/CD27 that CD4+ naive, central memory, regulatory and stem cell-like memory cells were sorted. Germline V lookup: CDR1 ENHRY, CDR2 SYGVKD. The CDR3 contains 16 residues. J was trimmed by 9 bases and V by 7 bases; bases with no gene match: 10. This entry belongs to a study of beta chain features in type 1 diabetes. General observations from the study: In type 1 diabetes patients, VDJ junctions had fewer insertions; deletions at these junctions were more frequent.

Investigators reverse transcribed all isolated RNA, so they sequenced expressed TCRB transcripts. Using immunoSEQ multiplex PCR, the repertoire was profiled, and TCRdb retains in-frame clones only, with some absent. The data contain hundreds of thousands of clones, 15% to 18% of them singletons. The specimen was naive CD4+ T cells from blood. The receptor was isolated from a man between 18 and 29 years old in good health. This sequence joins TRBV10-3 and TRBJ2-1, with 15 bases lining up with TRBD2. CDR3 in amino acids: CAITGLAGGPGSEQFF. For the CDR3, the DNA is TGTGCCATCACCGGACTAGCGGGGGGGCCCGGTAGTGAGCAGTTCTTC.